Presented here are 30 T cell receptor beta chains from one specimen sequenced in a study of blood T cell repertoires in COVID-19. This table comes from immunoSEQ multiplex PCR, and its TCRdb copy is limited to in-frame clones, with some not included. The repertoire holds 300,000 to 450,000 clones, with about 90% as singletons. What was sequenced was PBMCs or T cells enriched from blood (not recorded which). The source is a man in his forties in a cohort exposed to, infected with or recovered from COVID-19 (not recorded which).

The chain uses TRBV27 and TRBJ1-1; TRBD1 matches 7 bases. V trimming: 5 bases; J trimming: 2 bases; junction bases outside the gene matches: 8. In germline, CDR1 is MNHEY, CDR2 SMNVEV (reference sequence). The CDR3 contains 15 residues. The CDR3 nucleotides read TGTGCCAGCAGTCCTGACAGGGTAAGCAACACTGAAGCTTTCTTT. Amino acid sequence: CASSPDRVSNTEAFF.

The chain uses TRBV12-5 and TRBJ2-7; no definite D call. This CDR3 comprises 12 residues. The V end was cut by 5 bases, the J end by 2 bases, with 7 bases between. Germline-derived CDR1 and CDR2 are LGHNT and FRNRAP. CDR3 sequence (DNA): TGTGCTAGTGGTCTCAACACCTACGAGCAGTACTTC. As protein: CASGLNTYEQYF.

The chain has TRBV6-6 and TRBJ1-4; TRBD1 might be the D (5 bases). The CDR3 covers 15 residues. CDR1 and CDR2 (germline): MNHNY, SVGAGI (reference sequence). Trimming took off 6 bases at V and 6 bases at J, with 17 bases between the two ends. The CDR3 region has the DNA TGTGCCAGCAGACCCGACGGGGGATCGGATGAAAAACTGTTTTTT. Translating gives CASRPDGGSDEKLFF.

The rearrangement uses TRBV6-4 and TRBJ1-1; D is perhaps TRBD1 (5 bases). This CDR3 contains 13 residues. Trimming removed 6 bases at V and 0 bases at J, with 8 bases between. Germline V gene sequence: CDR1 MRHNA, CDR2 SNTAGT. This CDR3 is CASSTRVNTEAFF. CDR3 coding DNA: TGTGCCAGCAGCACCAGGGTGAACACTGAAGCTTTCTTT.

This chain links TRBV6-5 with TRBJ2-7; D possibly corresponds to TRBD1 (5 bases). The CDR3 is 13 amino acids. Germline V gives CDR1 MNHEY, CDR2 SVGAGI. V lost 6 bases, J lost 1 base, and 10 bases lay in between. This CDR3 reads CASRGQESYEQYF. DNA for the CDR3: TGTGCCAGCAGGGGGCAGGAATCCTACGAGCAGTACTTC.

This clone was seen a handful of times. The chain uses TRBV2 and TRBJ2-2, with D tentatively TRBD2 (5 bases). The CDR3 covers 14 residues. Trimming cost V 6 bases and J 1 base, with 9 bases left between them. In germline, CDR1 is SNHLY, CDR2 FYNNEI. CDR3 residues: CASRIGMNTGELFF. CDR3 DNA: TGTGCCAGCAGAATCGGGATGAACACCGGGGAGCTGTTTTTT.

The rearrangement uses TRBV10-2 and TRBJ2-7; a weak D match, TRBD1 (6 bases). Deletions cut 10 bases from V and 2 bases from J, with 21 bases between. The CDR3 contains 15 residues. Germline V lookup: CDR1 WSHSY, CDR2 SAAADI. DNA of the CDR3: TGCGCCACAAATCCCCGGGACAAACTTCCCTACGAGCAGTACTTC. Encoded protein: CATNPRDKLPYEQYF.

The gene calls are TRBV2 and TRBJ1-1, with D unresolved. V dropped 8 bases and J dropped 1 base, with 5 bases sitting between them. The CDR3 is made up of 11 amino acids. CDR1 SNHLY and CDR2 FYNNEI come from the germline V gene. CDR3 residues: CASGPNTEAFF. The CDR3, as DNA: TGTGCCAGCGGGCCGAACACTGAAGCTTTCTTT.

This clone was counted a single time. The chain carries TRBV28 and TRBJ1-5; D possibly corresponds to TRBD1 (6 bases). The CDR3 spans 16 residues. Trimming took 5 bases from V and 1 from J, leaving 15 bases between them. The germline CDR1 and CDR2 sequences are MDHEN and SYDVKM. In DNA, the CDR3 is TGTGCCAGCAGTCTCTACAGGGAAGGCAGCAATCAGCCCCAGCATTTT. It specifies CASSLYREGSNQPQHF.

V gene TRBV5-1 combines with J gene TRBJ2-5; TRBD1 aligns across 7 bases. J gave up 2 bases and V 4 bases, and 11 bases lay outside the gene matches. The CDR3 contains 16 residues. Germline CDR1 reads SGHRS; CDR2 reads YFSETQ. The CDR3 bases are TGCGCCAGCAGCCCAGATCCGGGACAGCATCAAGAGACCCAGTACTTC. It is translated as CASSPDPGQHQETQYF.

The chain uses TRBV18 and TRBJ1-1; maybe TRBD1 (6 bases). V was clipped by 3 bases and J by 11 bases, with 16 bases between them. Germline CDR1 KGHSH, CDR2 LQKENI. The CDR3 totals 13 residues. The CDR3 nucleotides read TGTGCCAGCTCACCCAATGCAGGGGATTCGGCTTTCTTT. Translation: CASSPNAGDSAFF.

V usage is TRBV3-1 (or the pseudogene TRBV3-2) and J usage is TRBJ2-1; TRBD2 aligns across 12 bases. With V trimmed by 7 bases and J by 8 bases, 12 bases remained unmatched. The CDR3 extends over 16 amino acids. Per germline, CDR1 LGHDT and CDR2 YNNKEL (reference sequence). CDR3 nucleotides: TGTGCCAGCACCCTCCGGTCTGCTAGCGGGAGGGATGAGCAGTTCTTC. This codes for CASTLRSASGRDEQFF.

The chain combines TRBV6-5 with TRBJ2-5; TRBD1 might be the D (5 bases). In germline, CDR1 is MNHEY, CDR2 SVGAGI. CDR3 size: 16 residues. Trimming stripped 0 bases from V and 2 bases from J, with 13 bases between. CDR3 DNA sequence: TGTGCCAGCAGTTACTCGACTTGGGCAGGGCAAGAGACCCAGTACTTC. As protein: CASSYSTWAGQETQYF.

The chain combines TRBV5-8 with TRBJ2-1; D might be TRBD2 (5 bases). The CDR3 length is 14 residues. V lost 4 bases, J lost 4 bases, and 12 bases lay in between. Germline loops: CDR1 SGHTS, CDR2 YDEGEE. This CDR3 is CASSPRTFYNEQFF. DNA of the CDR3: TGTGCCAGCAGCCCCAGGACTTTTTACAATGAGCAGTTCTTC.

CDR3 DNA: TGTGCCAGCAGTGACGCCCCGGGACAGGGTTTAACCGGGGAGCTGTTTTTT. This translates into CASSDAPGQGLTGELFF. J is TRBJ2-2 and V is TRBV6-4; 9 bases map to TRBD1. V lost 2 bases, J lost 5 bases, and 9 bases stayed unmatched. Germline CDR1 and CDR2: MRHNA and SNTAGT. The CDR3 contains 17 residues.

The chain links TRBV19 to TRBJ1-3; tentative D call: TRBD1 (5 bases). CDR1 and CDR2 from the germline V gene are LNHDA and SQIVND (reference sequence). V dropped 3 bases and J dropped 0 bases, with 9 bases sitting between them. The CDR3 spans 15 residues. CDR3 DNA sequence: TGTGCCAGTAGTATCAGGACAACCTCTGGAAACACCATATATTTT. Amino acids: CASSIRTTSGNTIYF.

The chain recombines TRBV7-2 with TRBJ1-2; D remains ambiguous. Trimming took 5 bases from V and 4 from J, leaving 20 bases between them. This CDR3 has 16 residues. Germline V gene lookup returns CDR1 SGHTA and CDR2 FQGNSA. The CDR3 DNA reads TGTGCCAGCAGCCTTAATCGTCAAACGGGAGGCTATGGCTACACCTTC. It specifies CASSLNRQTGGYGYTF.

The chain recombines TRBV12-1 with TRBJ2-1; the table's D call TRBD2 went unverified against the DNA. TRBV12-1 is reported as a pseudogene. The CDR3 has 16 residues. The CDR3: CASSHQLAGGYNEQFF. The CDR3 DNA reads TGTGCCAGCAGCCACCAACTAGCGGGGGGCTACAATGAGCAGTTCTTC.

The CDR3 sequence: CASSRTGGNQPQHF. In DNA, the CDR3 is TGTGCCAGCAGCAGGACAGGGGGCAATCAGCCCCAGCATTTT. The chain is built from TRBV3-1 (or the pseudogene TRBV3-2) and TRBJ1-5; 9 nucleotides agree with TRBD1. Unmatched junction bases numbered 1, after V lost 5 bases and J lost 2 bases. The germline gives CDR1 LGHDT, CDR2 YNNKEL (reference sequence). This CDR3 contains 14 residues.

The chain carries TRBV30 and TRBJ2-3; no clear D gene. Germline values: CDR1 GTSNPN, CDR2 SVGIG (reference sequence). This CDR3 region has 11 residues. With 2 bases removed from V and 4 bases from J, the gap between germline ends came to 4 bases. The CDR3 nucleotides read TGTGCCTGGAGTTTATCAGATACGCAGTATTTT. It codes for CAWSLSDTQYF.

In its sample, this clone was seen a few times. The chain recombines TRBV10-3 with TRBJ1-1, with 10 bases fitting TRBD1. Germline CDR1 and CDR2: ENHRY and SYGVKD. This CDR3 region has 15 residues. Germline trimming cut 4 bases from V and 5 bases from J; bases unmatched to any gene: 7. This CDR3 reads CAISGAGTGETEAFF. CDR3 sequence (DNA): TGTGCCATCAGTGGGGCCGGGACAGGGGAGACTGAAGCTTTCTTT.

The gene calls are TRBV19 and TRBJ2-1; 7 positions agree with TRBD2. This CDR3 is 15 amino acids long. After removal of 9 bases from V and 3 bases from J, the junction contained 11 bases not matched to a gene. CDR1 and CDR2 from the germline V gene are LNHDA and SQIVND (reference sequence). The CDR3 loop reads CASAMGGDLYNEQFF. In nucleotides, the CDR3 is TGTGCCAGCGCCATGGGGGGGGACCTCTACAATGAGCAGTTCTTC.

The chain has TRBV2 and TRBJ2-3; D call uncertain. This CDR3 is 11 amino acids long. Germline V gene data show CDR1 as SNHLY and CDR2 as FYNNEI. Trimming removed 10 bases from V and 10 bases from J, with 15 bases in between. As DNA, the CDR3 is TGTGCCACCTCACAGCAGAATGCGCAGTATTTT. The encoded protein is CATSQQNAQYF. The full variable domain, its missing parts supplied by reference TRBV2 and TRBJ2-3, is EPEVTQTPSHQVTQMGQEVILRCVPISNHLYFYWYRQILGQKVEFLVSFYNNEISEKSEIFDDQFSVERPDGSNFTLKIRSTKLEDSAMYFCATSQQNAQYFGPGTRLTVL.

The rearrangement joins TRBV28 to TRBJ2-3; 9 positions agree with TRBD2. The CDR3 consists of 18 residues. Germline trimming cut 2 bases from V and 0 bases from J; bases unmatched to any gene: 9. Germline V gene lookup returns CDR1 MDHEN and CDR2 SYDVKM. The CDR3 bases are TGTGCCAGCAGTTTACTCGCGGGAGGGCGAAAGAGCACAGATACGCAGTATTTT. Its translation is CASSLLAGGRKSTDTQYF.

The V and J genes are TRBV28 and TRBJ1-4; D is possibly TRBD1 (5 bases). The V end lost 7 bases, the J end lost 9 bases, and 24 bases lay between the germline ends. This CDR3 comprises 16 residues. CDR1 and CDR2 (germline): MDHEN, SYDVKM. CDR3 protein: CASTPLGGENYQKLFF. Written as DNA, the CDR3 is TGTGCCAGCACCCCTCTTGGGGGGGAAAATTATCAAAAACTGTTTTTT.

The chain combines TRBV4-2 with TRBJ2-2; D may be TRBD2 (5 bases). Looked up from germline, CDR1 is LGHNA and CDR2 is YNFKEQ. The CDR3 spans 16 residues. V was cut by 1 base and J by 6 bases, with 15 bases left in between. The chain's CDR3 is CASSQAAGTGSGELFF. The CDR3 DNA is TGTGCCAGCAGCCAAGCGGCGGGCACGGGTTCCGGGGAGCTGTTTTTT.

The chain uses TRBV25-1 and TRBJ2-3; the match to TRBD1 covers 10 bases. CDR1 is MGHDK and CDR2 is SYGVNS in the germline V gene. CDR3 size: 16 residues. V lost 4 bases to trimming and J lost 4 bases; unmatched junction nucleotides: 8. The CDR3 bases are TGTGCCAGCAGTGCGCCCGACAGGGGGCGCGCAGATACGCAGTATTTT. Translation: CASSAPDRGRADTQYF.

This clone was recorded only once. The chain recombines TRBV27 with TRBJ2-3; TRBD1 matches at 7 bases. V lost 2 bases and J lost 3; bases outside the gene matches: 5. This CDR3 has 15 residues. Germline loops: CDR1 MNHEY, CDR2 SMNVEV (reference sequence). The CDR3 here is CASSLTGQITDTQYF. The CDR3 DNA reads TGTGCCAGCAGTTTAACGGGACAGATAACAGATACGCAGTATTTT.

The chain joins TRBV6-4 to TRBJ2-2; tentative D call: TRBD1 (7 bases). V was trimmed by 4 bases and J by 3 bases, leaving 12 bases between them. This CDR3 region has 15 residues. Germline V CDR1 and CDR2: MRHNA, SNTAGT. The CDR3 bases are TGTGCCAGCAGTGTGGAGGGGGCGCACACCGGGGAGCTGTTTTTT. Its protein product is CASSVEGAHTGELFF.

DNA of the CDR3: TGTGCCAGCAGCCAGCGGGGTAGTCTCCACGAGCAGTACTTC. It is translated as CASSQRGSLHEQYF. J is TRBJ2-7 and V is TRBV4-2, with D possibly matching TRBD2 (6 bases). There are 14 residues in the CDR3. V gave up 3 bases and J gave up 5 bases, with 14 bases separating them. Germline V gene data show CDR1 as LGHNA and CDR2 as YNFKEQ.